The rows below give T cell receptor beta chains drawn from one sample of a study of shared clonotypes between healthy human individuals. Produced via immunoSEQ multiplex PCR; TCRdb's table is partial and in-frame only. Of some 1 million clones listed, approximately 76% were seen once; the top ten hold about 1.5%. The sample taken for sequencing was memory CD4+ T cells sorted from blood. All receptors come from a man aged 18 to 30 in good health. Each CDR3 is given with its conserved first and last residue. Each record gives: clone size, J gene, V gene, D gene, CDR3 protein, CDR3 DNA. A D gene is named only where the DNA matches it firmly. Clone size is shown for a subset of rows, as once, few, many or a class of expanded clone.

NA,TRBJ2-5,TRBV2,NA,CASNRGRTEETQYF,TGTGCCAGCAATAGGGGCCGAACAGAAGAGACCCAGTACTTC
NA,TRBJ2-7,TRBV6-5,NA,CASSSKPLYYEQYF,TGTGCCAGCAGTTCCAAGCCCCTCTACTACGAGCAGTACTTC
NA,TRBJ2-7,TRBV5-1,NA,CASSREPTGTTYEQYF,TGCGCCAGCAGTCGAGAACCTACAGGGACTACCTACGAGCAGTACTTC
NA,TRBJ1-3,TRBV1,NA,CTSSWTFTGNTIYF,TGCACCAGCAGTTGGACCTTCACAGGAAACACCATATATTTT
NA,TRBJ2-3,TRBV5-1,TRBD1,CASSWVSTGGRDTQYF,TGCGCCAGCAGCTGGGTCTCGACAGGGGGCCGGGATACGCAGTATTTT
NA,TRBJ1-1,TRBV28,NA,CASNSAGGSDTEAFF,TGTGCCAGCAATTCAGCGGGGGGCAGCGACACTGAAGCTTTCTTT
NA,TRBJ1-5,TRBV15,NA,CATSQQGFSNQPQHF,TGTGCCACCAGCCAACAGGGCTTTAGCAATCAGCCCCAGCATTTT
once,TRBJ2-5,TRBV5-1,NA,CASSLDGSETQYF,TGCGCCAGCAGCTTGGATGGGTCAGAGACCCAGTACTTC
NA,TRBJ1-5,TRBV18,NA,CASSPFSRPNQPQHF,TGTGCCAGCTCACCATTCAGCAGGCCCAATCAGCCCCAGCATTTT
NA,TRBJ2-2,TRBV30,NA,CAWSVRVRGELFF,TGTGCCTGGAGTGTACGTGTGAGGGGGGAGCTGTTTTTT
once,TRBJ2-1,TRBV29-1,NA,CSGVRGASREQFF,TGCAGCGGGGTTCGAGGGGCATCGAGGGAGCAGTTCTTC
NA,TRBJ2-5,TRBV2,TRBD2,CASRERGGRETQYF,TGTGCCAGCAGGGAGCGGGGGGGCCGGGAGACCCAGTACTTC
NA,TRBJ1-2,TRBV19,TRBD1,CASSTPGQGGYGYTF,TGTGCCAGTAGTACCCCGGGACAGGGAGGCTATGGCTACACCTTC
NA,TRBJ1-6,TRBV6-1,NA,CASSDRDKSPLHF,TGTGCCAGCAGTGACAGGGACAAGTCACCCCTCCACTTT
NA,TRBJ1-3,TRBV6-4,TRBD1,CASSDPGTESGNTIYF,TGTGCCAGCAGTGACCCCGGGACAGAGTCTGGAAACACCATATATTTT
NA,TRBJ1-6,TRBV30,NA,CAWSSLGGNSPLHF,TGTGCCTGGAGTAGCCTCGGAGGTAATTCACCCCTCCACTTT
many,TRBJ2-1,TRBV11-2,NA,CASSWGHLPFYNEQFF,TGTGCCAGCAGCTGGGGGCACCTCCCGTTCTACAATGAGCAGTTCTTC
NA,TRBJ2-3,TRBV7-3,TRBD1,CASSPRDRVTDTQYF,TGTGCCAGCAGCCCCAGGGACAGAGTAACAGATACGCAGTATTTT
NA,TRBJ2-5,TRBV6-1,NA,CASSGAVGIPRETQYF,TGTGCCAGCAGTGGGGCAGTCGGCATACCTAGGGAGACCCAGTACTTC
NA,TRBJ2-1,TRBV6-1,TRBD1,CASSERQGVMGNEQFF,TGTGCCAGCAGTGAACGACAGGGGGTAATGGGGAATGAGCAGTTCTTC
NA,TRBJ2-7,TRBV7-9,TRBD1,CASSLTPQGESYEQYF,TGTGCCAGCAGCTTAACGCCCCAGGGGGAGTCCTACGAGCAGTACTTC